This T cell receptor (beta chain) was sequenced during a study of blood T cell repertoires in COVID-19. Turning to the study itself: Spain, Italy and the United States supplied samples that represented acute and convalescent COVID-19. PBMCs, B-cell-depleted T cells, or T cells were the source of the cDNA or gDNA that made up the material.

Per the study methods: Reference gene primer amplification yielded estimated nucleated cell counts. This table comes from immunoSEQ multiplex PCR, and its TCRdb copy is limited to in-frame clones, with some not included. V and J calls and clone size are copied from that table; D and trimming were computed from the DNA. The sample records 200,000 to 250,000 clones, about 88% being singletons. This clone was recorded once. This CDR3 has 13 residues. From germline, CDR1 is MNHEY and CDR2 SMNVEV (reference sequence). V was clipped by 5 bases and J by 8 bases, with 12 bases between them. The chain is built from TRBV27 and TRBJ2-2; no clear D gene. The material sequenced was peripheral blood. The sequence was obtained from a man aged 45 to 65 with COVID-19, enrolled during active disease. CDR3 in amino acids: CASSQTARGELFF. CDR3 coding DNA: TGTGCCAGCAGTCAAACTGCCCGGGGGGAGCTGTTTTTT.